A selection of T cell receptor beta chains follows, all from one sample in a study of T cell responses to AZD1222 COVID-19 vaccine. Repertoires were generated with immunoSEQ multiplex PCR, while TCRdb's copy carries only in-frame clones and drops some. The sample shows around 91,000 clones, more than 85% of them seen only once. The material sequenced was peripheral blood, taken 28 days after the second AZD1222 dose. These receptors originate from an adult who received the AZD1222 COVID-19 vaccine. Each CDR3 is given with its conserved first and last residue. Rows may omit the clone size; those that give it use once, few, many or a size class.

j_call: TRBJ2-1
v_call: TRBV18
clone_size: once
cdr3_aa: CASSPPSSAKVEQFF

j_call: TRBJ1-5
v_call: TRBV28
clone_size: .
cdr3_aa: CASSLGQTNQPQHF

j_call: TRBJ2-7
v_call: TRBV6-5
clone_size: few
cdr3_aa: CASSSRQGPILSEQYF

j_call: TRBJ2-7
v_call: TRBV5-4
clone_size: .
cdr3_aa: CASSVAGGYEQYF

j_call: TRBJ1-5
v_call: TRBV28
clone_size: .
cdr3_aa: CASSRETQPQHF

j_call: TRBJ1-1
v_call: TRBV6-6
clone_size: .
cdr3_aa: CASSYPDTEAFF

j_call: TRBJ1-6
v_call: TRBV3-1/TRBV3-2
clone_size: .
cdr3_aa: CASSPYQGILGSPLHF

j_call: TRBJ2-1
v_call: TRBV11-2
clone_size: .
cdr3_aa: CASSLEAGEANEQFF

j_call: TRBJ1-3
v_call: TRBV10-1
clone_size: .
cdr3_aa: CASSESSAGNTIYF

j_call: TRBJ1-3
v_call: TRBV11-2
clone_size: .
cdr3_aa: CASSLIQGATGNTIYF

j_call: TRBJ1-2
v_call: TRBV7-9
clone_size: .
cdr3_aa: CASSLGGDGYTF

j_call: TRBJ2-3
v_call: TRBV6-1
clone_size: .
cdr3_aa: CASSEDLGSTDTQYF

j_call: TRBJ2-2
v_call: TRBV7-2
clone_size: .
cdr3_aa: CASSLGTGGIGELFF

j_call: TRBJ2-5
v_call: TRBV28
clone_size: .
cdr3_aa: CASSLQGARETQYF

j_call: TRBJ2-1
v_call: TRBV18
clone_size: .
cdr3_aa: CASSPPSQLKGEQFF

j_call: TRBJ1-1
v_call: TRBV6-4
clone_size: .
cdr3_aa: CASSRTMNTEAFF

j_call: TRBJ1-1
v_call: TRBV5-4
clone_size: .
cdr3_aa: CASSPSNTEAFF

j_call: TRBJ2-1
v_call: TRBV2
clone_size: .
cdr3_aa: CASSDWAGDNEQFF

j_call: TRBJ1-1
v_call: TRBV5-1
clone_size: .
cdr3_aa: CASSSGEYTEAFF

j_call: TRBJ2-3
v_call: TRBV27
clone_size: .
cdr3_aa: CASIGEDTQYF

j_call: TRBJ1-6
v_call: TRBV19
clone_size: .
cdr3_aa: CASSNEKSSSPLHF

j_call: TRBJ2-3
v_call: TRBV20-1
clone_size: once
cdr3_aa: CSASISGTFTDTQYF